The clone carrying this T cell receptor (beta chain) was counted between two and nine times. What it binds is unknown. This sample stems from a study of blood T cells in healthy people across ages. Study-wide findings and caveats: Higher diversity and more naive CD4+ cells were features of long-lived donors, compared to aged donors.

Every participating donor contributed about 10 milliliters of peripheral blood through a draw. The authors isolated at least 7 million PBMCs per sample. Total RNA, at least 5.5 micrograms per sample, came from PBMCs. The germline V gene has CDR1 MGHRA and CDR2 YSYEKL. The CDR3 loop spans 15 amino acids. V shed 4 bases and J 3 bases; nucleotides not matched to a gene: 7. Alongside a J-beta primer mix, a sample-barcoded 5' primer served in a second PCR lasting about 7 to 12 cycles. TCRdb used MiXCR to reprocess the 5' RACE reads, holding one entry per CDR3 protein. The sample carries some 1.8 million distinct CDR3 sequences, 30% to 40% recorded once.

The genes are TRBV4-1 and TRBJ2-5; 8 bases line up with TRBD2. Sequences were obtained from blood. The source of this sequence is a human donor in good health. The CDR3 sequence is CASSLRTSSEETQYF. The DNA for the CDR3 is TGCGCCAGCAGCCTCCGGACTAGCTCAGAAGAGACCCAGTACTTC.